The 18 T cell receptor beta chains in this list originate from one sample, sequenced in a study of blood T cell repertoires in COVID-19. The table came from immunoSEQ multiplex PCR; TCRdb's copy has only in-frame clones and leaves some out. The sample shows under 300,000 clones, about nine tenths of them seen only once. The sequenced material came from PBMCs or T cells enriched from blood (not recorded which). The receptors come from a woman aged 50 to 60 who had recovered from COVID-19.

The chain employs TRBV28 and TRBJ2-1; D perhaps matches TRBD1 (6 bases). CDR1 is MDHEN and CDR2 is SYDVKM in the germline V gene. The ends were cut back, 5 bases at V and 9 bases at J, with 23 bases in the middle. CDR3 size: 16 residues. CDR3 residues: CASSPPNRVYYGEQFF. As DNA, the CDR3 is TGTGCCAGCAGTCCTCCCAACAGGGTTTATTATGGTGAGCAGTTCTTC.

This clone is a singleton in its sample. This chain joins TRBV30 and TRBJ1-5; no clear D. The CDR3 has 15 amino acids. V was shortened by 0 bases and J by 6 bases, with 15 bases between the two germline ends. Per the germline V gene, CDR1 is GTSNPN and CDR2 is SVGIG (reference sequence). As DNA, the CDR3 is TGTGCCTGGAGTGTACCTACAGAGCGGGTTCAGCCCCAGCATTTT. Translating gives CAWSVPTERVQPQHF.

This chain uses TRBV28 with TRBJ2-4, with TRBD2 identical over 7 bases. The V gene end was trimmed by 7 bases and the J gene end by 2 bases; junction bases not matched to a gene: 5. The CDR3 consists of 14 residues. Germline V CDR1 and CDR2: MDHEN, SYDVKM. The CDR3 spells CASIAGVPKNIQYF. The CDR3 region has the DNA TGTGCCAGCATCGCGGGAGTCCCCAAAAACATTCAGTACTTC.

The chain recombines TRBV5-1 with TRBJ1-3, with a weak D call TRBD1 (6 bases). The CDR3 consists of 17 residues. Trimming removed 4 bases from V and 0 bases from J, with 17 bases in between. In germline, CDR1 is SGHRS, CDR2 YFSETQ. DNA of the CDR3: TGCGCCAGCAGCCTTAGGACGGACAGCGGCTCTGGAAACACCATATATTTT. Amino acids: CASSLRTDSGSGNTIYF.

This clone was seen once. V and J are TRBV25-1 and TRBJ1-5; tentative D call: TRBD1 (5 bases). CDR3 length equals 14 residues. Trimming took 1 base from V and 6 from J, leaving 10 bases between them. Germline CDR1 MGHDK, CDR2 SYGVNS. CDR3 region: CASSESGRAQPQHF. The DNA of the CDR3 is TGTGCCAGCAGTGAATCGGGCAGGGCTCAGCCCCAGCATTTT.

The chain couples TRBV28 to TRBJ2-1; 8 bases are shared with TRBD1. V gave up 1 base and J gave up 9 bases; unmatched junction bases: 11. The CDR3 runs to 16 residues. The germline V gene encodes CDR1 MDHEN and CDR2 SYDVKM. The CDR3 sequence: CASSLFKTGVVREQFF. The CDR3 DNA reads TGTGCCAGCAGTTTATTTAAGACAGGGGTTGTACGTGAGCAGTTCTTC.

This chain joins TRBV12-3 or TRBV12-4 and TRBJ2-7; possible D gene TRBD2, 5 bases. The CDR3 is 13 residues long. V was clipped by 1 base and J by 7 bases, with 11 bases between them. The CDR3 loop reads CASSLVVPGEQYF. The CDR3 region has the DNA TGTGCCAGCAGTTTAGTGGTTCCGGGGGAGCAGTACTTC.

The chain is built from TRBV28 and TRBJ1-5; D remains ambiguous. CDR1 is MDHEN, CDR2 SYDVKM, per germline. The CDR3 has 12 residues. Trimming stripped 2 bases from V and 4 bases from J, with 3 bases between. The CDR3 loop reads CASSLVNQPQHF. DNA of the CDR3: TGTGCCAGCAGTTTAGTAAATCAGCCCCAGCATTTT.

The chain joins TRBV5-1 to TRBJ1-4; D is perhaps TRBD1 (6 bases). Germline V gives CDR1 SGHRS, CDR2 YFSETQ. The CDR3 consists of 15 residues. Trimming pared 5 bases from V and 3 bases from J, leaving 14 bases between. The DNA for the CDR3 is TGCGCCAGCAGTATTCAGGGGCTGTCTAATGAAAAACTGTTTTTT. Its protein is CASSIQGLSNEKLFF.

This clone is a singleton in its sample. The V call is TRBV15, the J call TRBJ1-4; D may be TRBD1 (6 bases). With 3 bases removed from V and 8 bases from J, the gap between germline ends came to 13 bases. The germline V gene encodes CDR1 LNHNV and CDR2 YYDKDF (reference sequence). The CDR3 is made up of 14 amino acids. CDR3 in DNA: TGTGCCACCAGCAGTCGTCGGGACATCGAAAAACTGTTTTTT. The encoded protein is CATSSRRDIEKLFF.

The gene calls are TRBV18 and TRBJ1-5; maybe TRBD1 (5 bases). Trimming stripped 4 bases from V and 6 bases from J, with 10 bases between. In germline, CDR1 is KGHSH, CDR2 LQKENI. CDR3 size: 13 residues. The CDR3 DNA reads TGTGCCAGCTCACGGGAGGGGATTCAGCCCCAGCATTTT. This translates into CASSREGIQPQHF.

This chain's CDR3 is CASSFRVGAGELFF. In nucleotides, the CDR3 is TGTGCCAGCAGTTTCAGGGTAGGGGCCGGGGAGCTGTTTTTT. The chain carries TRBV28 and TRBJ2-2; weak D call: TRBD1 (5 bases). Germline V gene lookup returns CDR1 MDHEN and CDR2 SYDVKM. This CDR3 is 14 amino acids long. Trimming took 3 bases from V and 6 from J, leaving 11 bases between them.

The chain uses TRBV27 and TRBJ2-1; maybe TRBD2 (7 bases). The length of the CDR3 is 15 residues. Between the trimmed V and J ends, which lost 5 bases and 3 bases, there was a span of 14 bases. Germline CDR1 is MNHEY and CDR2 is SMNVEV (reference sequence). The CDR3 region has the DNA TGTGCCAGCAGTCCTAAGGGGGGGGTCTACAATGAGCAGTTCTTC. It encodes CASSPKGGVYNEQFF.

This chain links TRBV5-4 with TRBJ2-2; D gene uncertain. The CDR3 consists of 13 residues. From germline, CDR1 is SGHNT and CDR2 YYREEE (reference sequence). Trimming cost V 4 bases and J 5 bases, with 9 bases left between them. The CDR3 DNA follows: TGTGCCAGCAGCCCCTTACGGACCGGGGAGCTGTTTTTT. Translation gives CASSPLRTGELFF.

The genes are TRBV27 and TRBJ1-5; TRBD1 aligns across 9 bases. With 6 bases clipped from V and 4 bases from J, the junction kept 7 bases outside the gene matches. The germline V gene has CDR1 MNHEY and CDR2 SMNVEV (reference sequence). The CDR3 is 15 amino acids. This CDR3 is CASSDRGAANQPQHF. DNA for the CDR3: TGTGCCAGCAGCGACAGGGGGGCGGCTAATCAGCCCCAGCATTTT.

V usage is TRBV14 and J usage is TRBJ2-5; D is uncertain. Germline assignment: CDR1 SGHDN and CDR2 FVKESK. CDR3 length: 12 amino acids. V gave up 1 base and J gave up 5 bases, with 5 bases separating them. The CDR3 DNA reads as TGTGCCAGCAGCCAAGCCGAGGAGACCCAGTACTTC. Translating it yields CASSQAEETQYF.

This chain connects TRBV28 to TRBJ2-1; the D is unclear. The ends were cut back, 7 bases at V and 4 bases at J, with 14 bases in the middle. The CDR3 sequence is 14 residues long. CDR1 and CDR2 from the germline V gene are MDHEN and SYDVKM. The CDR3 here is CASTPNPSYNEQFF. CDR3 sequence (DNA): TGTGCCAGCACCCCTAACCCGTCGTACAATGAGCAGTTCTTC.

The chain employs TRBV7-3 and TRBJ2-1, with TRBD2 matching 10 bases. Germline CDR1 and CDR2: SGHTA and FQGTGA. This CDR3 is built from 16 residues. After removal of 4 bases from V and 7 bases from J, the junction contained 10 bases not matched to a gene. The chain's CDR3 is CASSSTSGRAVNEQFF. DNA of the CDR3: TGTGCCAGCAGCTCAACGAGCGGGAGGGCCGTGAATGAGCAGTTCTTC.